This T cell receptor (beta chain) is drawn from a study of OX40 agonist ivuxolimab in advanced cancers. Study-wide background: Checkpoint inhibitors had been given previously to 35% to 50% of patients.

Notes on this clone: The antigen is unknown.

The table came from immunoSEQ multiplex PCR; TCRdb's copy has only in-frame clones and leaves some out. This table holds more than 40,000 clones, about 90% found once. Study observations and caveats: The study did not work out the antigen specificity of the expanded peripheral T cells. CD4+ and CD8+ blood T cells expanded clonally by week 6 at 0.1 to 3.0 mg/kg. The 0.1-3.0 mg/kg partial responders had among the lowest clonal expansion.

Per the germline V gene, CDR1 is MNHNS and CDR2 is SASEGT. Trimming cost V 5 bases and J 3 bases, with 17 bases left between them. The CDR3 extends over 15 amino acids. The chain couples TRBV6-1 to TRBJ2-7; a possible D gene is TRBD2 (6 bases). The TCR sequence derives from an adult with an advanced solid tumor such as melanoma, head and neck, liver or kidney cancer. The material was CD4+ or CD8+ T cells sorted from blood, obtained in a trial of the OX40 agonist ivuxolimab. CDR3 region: CASSPGQGGFYEQYF. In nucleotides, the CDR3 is TGTGCCAGCAGTCCGGGCCAAGGAGGGTTCTACGAGCAGTACTTC.